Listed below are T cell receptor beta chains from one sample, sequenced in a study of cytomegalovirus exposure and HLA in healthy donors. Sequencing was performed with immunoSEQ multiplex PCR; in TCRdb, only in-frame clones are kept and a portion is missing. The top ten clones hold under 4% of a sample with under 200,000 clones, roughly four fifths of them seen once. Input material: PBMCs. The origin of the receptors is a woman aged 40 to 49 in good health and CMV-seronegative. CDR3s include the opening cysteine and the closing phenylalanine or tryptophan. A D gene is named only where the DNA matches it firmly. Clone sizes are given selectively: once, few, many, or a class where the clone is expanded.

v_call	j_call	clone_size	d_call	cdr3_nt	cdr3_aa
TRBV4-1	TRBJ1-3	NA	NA	TGCGCCAGCAGCCAAGATGGACTTGCTACCATATATTTT	CASSQDGLATIYF
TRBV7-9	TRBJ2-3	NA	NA	TGTGCCAGCAGCTCTTTACTAGCCCGCGGGGATACGCAGTATTTT	CASSSLLARGDTQYF
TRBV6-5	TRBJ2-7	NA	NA	TGTGCCAGCAGTTACTTGGCAGGGGGGATCTACGAGCAGTACTTC	CASSYLAGGIYEQYF
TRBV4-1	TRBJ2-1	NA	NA	TGCGCCAGCAGCCAAGTGGGCCCAGGGCACAATGAGCAGTTCTTC	CASSQVGPGHNEQFF
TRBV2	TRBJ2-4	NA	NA	TGTGCCAGCTTGGGGAGGGGGAGGCAAAACATTCAGTACTTC	CASLGRGRQNIQYF
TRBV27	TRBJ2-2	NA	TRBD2	TGTGCCTCTAGGAGGGGACTAGTCGGCACCGGGGAGCTGTTTTTT	CASRRGLVGTGELFF
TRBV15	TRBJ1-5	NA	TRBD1	TGTGCCACCAGCGGCCGGGACAGTCGGTCGCCCCAGCATTTT	CATSGRDSRSPQHF
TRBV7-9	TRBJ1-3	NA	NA	TGTGCCAGCAGCGTGAGCTCTGGAAACACCATATATTTT	CASSVSSGNTIYF
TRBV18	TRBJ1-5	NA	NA	TGTGCCAGCTCACCTGTGAGGACTCCCCGTGGGCAGCCCCAGCATTTT	CASSPVRTPRGQPQHF
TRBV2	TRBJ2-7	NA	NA	TGTGCCAGCAGTGTCCGCACAGGGAACTACGAGCAGTACTTC	CASSVRTGNYEQYF
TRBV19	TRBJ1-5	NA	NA	TGTGCCAGTAGGGGCCAGGGCTATAGCAATCAGCCCCAGCATTTT	CASRGQGYSNQPQHF
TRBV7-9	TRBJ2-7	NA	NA	TGTGCCAGCAGCTCATCCGGCTCCTACGAGCAGTACTTC	CASSSSGSYEQYF
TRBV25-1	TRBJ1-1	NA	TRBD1	TGTGCCAGCAGTGAACGAACAGGGGGCTTAGTCGCTGAAGCTTTCTTT	CASSERTGGLVAEAFF
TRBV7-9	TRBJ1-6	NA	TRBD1	TGTTCCGGCCAACAGGGGTCCTCACCCCTCCACTTT	CSGQQGSSPLHF
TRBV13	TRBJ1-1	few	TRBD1	TGTGCCACAGGGGGCGAAACTGAAGCTTTCTTT	CATGGETEAFF
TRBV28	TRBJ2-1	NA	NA	TGTGCCAGCAGTACGCGGGCCTGGAGCTCCTACAATGAGCAGTTCTTC	CASSTRAWSSYNEQFF
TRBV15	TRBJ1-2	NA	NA	TGTGCCACCAGCAGTTCCTGGGCAGGGGCCCATGGCTACACCTTC	CATSSSWAGAHGYTF
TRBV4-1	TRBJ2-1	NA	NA	TGCGCCAGCAGCCAAGAGAATCACGTGCCGAGATCGTACAATGAGCAGTTCTTC	CASSQENHVPRSYNEQFF
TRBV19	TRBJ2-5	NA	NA	TGTGCCAGTAGTATAGGGTTTTCCACTTCGGAGACCCAGTACTTC	CASSIGFSTSETQYF
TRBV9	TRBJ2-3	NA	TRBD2	TGTGCCAGCAGCGAGACACCTGGGACTAGCGCAGATACGCAGTATTTT	CASSETPGTSADTQYF
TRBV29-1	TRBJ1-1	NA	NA	TGCAGCGTTGGTCAGAAGCAGGTCGACACTGAAGCTTTCTTT	CSVGQKQVDTEAFF
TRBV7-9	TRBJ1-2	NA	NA	TGTGCCAGCAGCTCCGTAGACAGGACTTACTATGGCTACACCTTC	CASSSVDRTYYGYTF
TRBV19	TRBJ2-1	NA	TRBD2	TGTGCCAGTAGTATAGGGAGACTAGCGGGGGTTATTGAGCAGTTCTTC	CASSIGRLAGVIEQFF
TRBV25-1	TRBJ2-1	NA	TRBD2	TGTGCCAGCAGTGAATACCTAGCGGGTCACAATGAGCAGTTCTTC	CASSEYLAGHNEQFF
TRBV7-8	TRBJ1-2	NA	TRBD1	TGTGCCAGCAGCTCGAAGGAAAGGGACAGAGGATACACCTTC	CASSSKERDRGYTF
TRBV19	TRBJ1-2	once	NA	TGTGCCAGTAGCCCCCAGATATCTTATGGCTACACCTTC	CASSPQISYGYTF
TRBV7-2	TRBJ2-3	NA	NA	TGTGCCAGCGCCGATTCGCCTAGCCGGGTAGATACGCAGTATTTT	CASADSPSRVDTQYF
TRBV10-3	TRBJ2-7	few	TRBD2	TGTGCCATCAGTGAGCCAGGTGGGGGGGACGACGAGCAGTACTTC	CAISEPGGGDDEQYF
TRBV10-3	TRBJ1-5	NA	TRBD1	TGTGCCATCAGTGACGGGACAGGGGGCGGCAATCAGCCCCAGCATTTT	CAISDGTGGGNQPQHF
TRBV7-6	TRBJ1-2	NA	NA	TGTGCCAGCAGCTTAGACCAGGGGCGCTATGGCTACACCTTC	CASSLDQGRYGYTF
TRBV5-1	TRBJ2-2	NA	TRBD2	TGCGCCAGCAGCTTGGCCTTTCTTAAGTTCGGGGGGGGCTCTAAAAACACCGGGGAGCTGTTTTTT	CASSLAFLKFGGGSKNTGELFF
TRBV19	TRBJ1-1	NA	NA	TGTGCCAGTACTTTCTACCGGGGGATTGAAGCTTTCTTT	CASTFYRGIEAFF
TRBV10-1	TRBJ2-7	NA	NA	TGCGCCAGCAAGGCCCCGTTTTGGGCAGACCGCGAGCAGTACTTC	CASKAPFWADREQYF
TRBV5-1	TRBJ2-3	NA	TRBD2	TGCGCCAGCAGCTCGATGACTAGCGGGGGGCCGGGGGAAACAGATACGCAGTATTTT	CASSSMTSGGPGETDTQYF
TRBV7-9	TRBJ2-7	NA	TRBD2	TGTTCCGACGGGGGAGATACGGGGGGGCTTTTCGAGCAGTACTTC	CSDGGDTGGLFEQYF
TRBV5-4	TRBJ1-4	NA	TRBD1	TGTGCCAGCAGCTTTGCGCCAGGGGGCGAAAATGAAAAACTGTTTTTT	CASSFAPGGENEKLFF
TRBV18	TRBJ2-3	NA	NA	TGTGCCAGCTCACGGGGTAGCGCGACTAGCACAGATACGCAGTATTTT	CASSRGSATSTDTQYF
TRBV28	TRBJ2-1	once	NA	TGTGCCAGCAGTTACCCTCCCGGGACTGACCAGTTCTTC	CASSYPPGTDQFF
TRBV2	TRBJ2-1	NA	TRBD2	TGTGCCAGCAGTAGGACTAGCGGGGTTTACAATGAGCAGTTCTTC	CASSRTSGVYNEQFF
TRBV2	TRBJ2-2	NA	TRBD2	TGTGCCAGCAGTGTTACTAGCGGGGGACCGAACACCGGGGAGCTGTTTTTT	CASSVTSGGPNTGELFF
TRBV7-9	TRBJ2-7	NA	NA	TGTGCCAGCAGCAACAATTACGAGCAGTACTTC	CASSNNYEQYF
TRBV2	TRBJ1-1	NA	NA	TGTGCCAGCAATGTCCGATTTGGGGGAGGAGTCGACACTGAAGCTTTCTTT	CASNVRFGGGVDTEAFF
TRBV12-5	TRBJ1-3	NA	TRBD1	TGTGCTAGTGGTTTGGGACAGGGGGCGGGAGGAAACACCATATATTTT	CASGLGQGAGGNTIYF
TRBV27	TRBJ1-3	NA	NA	TGTGCCAGCAGTGCGGGGCCAGCAGCTATCTTCGATTCTGGAAACACCATATATTTT	CASSAGPAAIFDSGNTIYF
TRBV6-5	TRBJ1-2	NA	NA	TGTGCCAGCAGTTTCGCCTCAGGATTTCCTAACTATGGCTACACCTTC	CASSFASGFPNYGYTF
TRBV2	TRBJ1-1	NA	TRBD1	TGTGCCAGCTTATATAGGGGGCGCGGAGCTTTCTTT	CASLYRGRGAFF
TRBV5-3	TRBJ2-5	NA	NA	TGTGCCAGAAGCCACAGGGAAGATGAGACCCAGTACTTC	CARSHREDETQYF
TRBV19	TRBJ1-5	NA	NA	TGTGCCAGTAGTTCCTGGCGGGGTAGCAATCAGCCCCAGCATTTT	CASSSWRGSNQPQHF
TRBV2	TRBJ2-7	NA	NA	TGTGCCAGCAGTTACTCCTACGAGCAGTACTTC	CASSYSYEQYF